The rows below give T cell receptor beta chains drawn from one sample of a study of OX40 agonist ivuxolimab in advanced cancers. The table came from immunoSEQ multiplex PCR; TCRdb's copy has only in-frame clones and leaves some out. The sample has roughly 28,000 clones; 80% to 95% are singletons. The starting material was CD4+ or CD8+ T cells sorted from blood, obtained in a trial of the OX40 agonist ivuxolimab. The receptor source for this set is an adult with an advanced solid tumor such as melanoma, head and neck, liver or kidney cancer. CDR3s include the opening cysteine and the closing phenylalanine or tryptophan. A D gene is named only where the DNA matches it firmly. Size is omitted from some rows. Given values are once, few, many or a class for expanded clones.

CDR3aa: CASRTAGGDTQYF; CDR3nt: TGTGCCAGCAGAACTGCGGGAGGAGATACGCAGTATTTT; abundance: NA; j_gene: TRBJ2-3; d_gene: TRBD2; v_gene: TRBV11-3; len: 13
CDR3aa: CASSPLTGGGAGAFF; CDR3nt: TGTGCCAGCAGCCCCCTAACGGGAGGGGGCGCGGGAGCTTTCTTT; abundance: NA; j_gene: TRBJ1-1; d_gene: TRBD1; v_gene: TRBV9; len: 15
CDR3aa: CASSLGKTAGIRNSYEQYF; CDR3nt: TGTGCCAGCAGCTTAGGAAAAACCGCCGGGATAAGGAATTCCTACGAGCAGTACTTC; abundance: NA; j_gene: TRBJ2-7; d_gene: NA; v_gene: TRBV7-8; len: 19
CDR3aa: CASGGDMITGANVLTF; CDR3nt: TGTGCCAGCGGGGGGGATATGATTACTGGGGCCAACGTCCTGACTTTC; abundance: NA; j_gene: TRBJ2-6; d_gene: TRBD2; v_gene: TRBV28; len: 16
CDR3aa: CASSLAGQPLGEQYF; CDR3nt: TGTGCCAGCAGCTTAGCGGGACAGCCCCTGGGGGAGCAGTACTTC; abundance: once; j_gene: TRBJ2-7; d_gene: TRBD1; v_gene: TRBV7-9; len: 15
CDR3aa: CASSDGGEGNEQYF; CDR3nt: TGTGCCAGCAGTGACGGAGGGGAGGGGAACGAGCAGTACTTC; abundance: NA; j_gene: TRBJ2-7; d_gene: TRBD2; v_gene: TRBV6-4; len: 14
CDR3aa: CASSQARYYEQYF; CDR3nt: TGCGCCAGCAGCCAAGCACGGTACTACGAGCAGTACTTC; abundance: NA; j_gene: TRBJ2-7; d_gene: NA; v_gene: TRBV4-3; len: 13
CDR3aa: CASSPLPDGGSPLHF; CDR3nt: TGTGCCAGCAGCCCCCTGCCGGACGGCGGCTCACCCCTCCACTTT; abundance: NA; j_gene: TRBJ1-6; d_gene: NA; v_gene: TRBV7-8; len: 15
CDR3aa: CASSFSGANVLTF; CDR3nt: TGTGCCAGCAGTTTCTCTGGGGCCAACGTCCTGACTTTC; abundance: NA; j_gene: TRBJ2-6; d_gene: NA; v_gene: TRBV27; len: 13
CDR3aa: CASSLKRKEKETQYF; CDR3nt: TGTGCCAGCAGTTTAAAGCGGAAGGAAAAAGAGACCCAGTACTTC; abundance: NA; j_gene: TRBJ2-5; d_gene: NA; v_gene: TRBV28; len: 15